This T cell receptor (beta chain) was sequenced for a study of OX40 agonist ivuxolimab in advanced cancers. For the wider study: The costimulatory receptor OX40 (CD134) was targeted by ivuxolimab, a fully human IgG2 agonistic monoclonal antibody. Intravenous ivuxolimab was administered to patients every 2 weeks at six dose levels: 0.01, 0.1, 0.3, 1.5, 3 and 10 mg/kg. Peripheral TCRbeta sequencing was intended to test whether TCR sequence diversity was altered and clonal T-cell expansion was caused by ivuxolimab. Among the roughly 54 dose-escalation patients, some 20 had hepatocellular carcinoma, 15 melanoma, 9 renal cell carcinoma and 9 head and neck cancer. A male proportion of 82.7% and a mean age of approximately 58 years, ranging from 23 to 79, were recorded for the dose-escalation cohort. The monotherapy dose-escalation portion (N ≈ 57 patients) of the phase I ivuxolimab trial is reported in the paper. Three dose-escalation patients achieved partial responses, one with hepatocellular carcinoma and two with cutaneous melanoma. Prior anti-PD-1, anti-PD-L1 or anti-CTLA-4 therapy was permitted, and approximately 40% of dose-escalation patients had received checkpoint inhibitors.

To sequence the TCRbeta CDR3 region, genomic DNA was isolated from the sorted cells. The immunoSEQ Assay was used to sequence the TCRbeta CDR3 regions. Sourced from immuneACCESS, this table was stored by TCRdb with only in-frame sequences that have V and J called. A share of the clones is absent; for the studies checked, an unresolved V gene accounts for under half, and the remainder has no known explanation. For this sample there are 60,000 to 80,000 clones; about 81% appear just once. Jointly, the top ten make up more than 4% of the sample. The trial excluded patients who had a history of autoimmune disease or who were on systemic immunosuppression. In every dose cohort, peripheral blood was drawn for TCR sequencing at baseline, cycle 4 day 1, and cycle 7 day 1. The samples were taken from a phase I, first-in-human, multicenter, open-label dose-escalation trial of ivuxolimab. Adults with locally advanced or metastatic melanoma, renal cell, hepatocellular, or head and neck squamous cell carcinoma were enrolled in the trial. CD4+ and CD8+ T cells were sorted separately from peripheral blood before TCR sequencing.

Study-wide findings and limitations: At doses from 0.1 to 3.0 mg/kg, clonal expansion was seen in both CD4+ and CD8+ blood T cells between baseline and week 6. Low levels of normalized T-cell clonal expansion were also seen in some patients who did not respond. Which antigens the clonally expanded peripheral T cells were specific for was not determined. After ivuxolimab, more expanded clones were found on average in CD8+ T cells than in CD4+ T cells. In the 0.1-3.0 mg/kg groups, partial responders had among the lowest normalized peripheral clonal expansion, particularly in CD8+ T cells.

On this clone: Its antigen specificity is not known. The record has no base qualities; no much larger clone is one base away.

The receptor's source is an adult with an advanced solid tumor such as melanoma, head and neck, liver or kidney cancer. The source material was CD4+ or CD8+ T cells sorted from blood, sampled in a trial of the OX40 agonist ivuxolimab.

The nucleotide sequence is given as TGTGCCAGTAGTTCAGACTGGGGACCCTACAATGAGCAGTTCTTC. This encodes CASSSDWGPYNEQFF. The chain is assembled from TRBV19 and TRBJ2-1, with the D gene tentatively TRBD1 or TRBD2, based on 5 matching bases in each. CDR1 and CDR2 are drawn from the germline V gene (reference sequence): LNHDA, SQIVND. The CDR3 covers 15 residues, taking in both the cysteine and the phenylalanine. Only the CDR3 DNA stays, 45 bases, in frame from base 1. The V and J ends are trimmed by 5 bases and 2 bases, leaving 13 bases between them.